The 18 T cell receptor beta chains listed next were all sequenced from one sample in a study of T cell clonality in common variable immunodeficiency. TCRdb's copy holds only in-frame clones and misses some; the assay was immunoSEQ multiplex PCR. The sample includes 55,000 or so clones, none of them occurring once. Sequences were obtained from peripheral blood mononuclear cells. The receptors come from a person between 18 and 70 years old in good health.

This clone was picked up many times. The sequenced part of the CDR3 DNA is TGCAGTGTTCCTTCGGGACAGATAGTCTTAAGCACAGATACG. This sequence encodes CSVPSGQIVLSTDT. The CDR3 reads in full as CSVPSGQIVLSTDTQYF. This sequence joins TRBV20-1 and TRBJ2-3, with TRBD1 matching over 7 bases. Coverage ceases 3 residues before the CDR3 finishes, and the germline J gene fills in the end. Trimming took 7 bases from V and 0 from J; bases not matched to a gene: 16. The CDR3 totals 17 residues. Germline V gene data show CDR1 as DFQATT and CDR2 as SNEGSKA (reference sequence).

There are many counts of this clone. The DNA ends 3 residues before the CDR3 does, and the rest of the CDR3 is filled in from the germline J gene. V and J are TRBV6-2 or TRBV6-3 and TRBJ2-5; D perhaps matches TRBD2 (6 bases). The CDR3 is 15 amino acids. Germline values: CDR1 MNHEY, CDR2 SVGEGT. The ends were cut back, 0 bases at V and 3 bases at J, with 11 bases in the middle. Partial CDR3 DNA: TGTGCCAGCAGTTACTCGAGGGGCGGGGAAGAGACC. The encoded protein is CASSYSRGGEET. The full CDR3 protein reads CASSYSRGGEETQYF.

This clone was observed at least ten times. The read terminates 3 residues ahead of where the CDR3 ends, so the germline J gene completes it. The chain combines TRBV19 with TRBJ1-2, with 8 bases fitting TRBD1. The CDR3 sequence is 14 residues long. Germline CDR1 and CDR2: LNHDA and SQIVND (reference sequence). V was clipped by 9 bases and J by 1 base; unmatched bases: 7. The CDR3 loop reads CASAQGEINYGYTF. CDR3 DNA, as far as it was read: TGTGCCAGCGCACAGGGGGAGATTAACTATGGC.

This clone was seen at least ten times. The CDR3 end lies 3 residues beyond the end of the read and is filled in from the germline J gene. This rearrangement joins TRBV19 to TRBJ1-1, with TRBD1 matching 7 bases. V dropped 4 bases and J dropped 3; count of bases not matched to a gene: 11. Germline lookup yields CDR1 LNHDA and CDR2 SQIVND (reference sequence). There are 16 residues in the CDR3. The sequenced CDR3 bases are TGTGCCAGTAGTACCTCGACAGGGTTGGGCGACACTGAA. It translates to CASSTSTGLGDTE. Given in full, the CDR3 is CASSTSTGLGDTEAFF.

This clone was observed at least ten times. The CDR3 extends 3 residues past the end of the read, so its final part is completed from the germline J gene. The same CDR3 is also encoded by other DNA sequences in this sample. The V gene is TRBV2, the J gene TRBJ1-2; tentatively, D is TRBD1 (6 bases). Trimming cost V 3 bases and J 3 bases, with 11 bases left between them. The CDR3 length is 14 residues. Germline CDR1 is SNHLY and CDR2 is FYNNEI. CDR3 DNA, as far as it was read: TGTGCCAGCAGTGATAACAGGGAAGACTATGGC. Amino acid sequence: CASSDNREDYG. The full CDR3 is CASSDNREDYGYTF.

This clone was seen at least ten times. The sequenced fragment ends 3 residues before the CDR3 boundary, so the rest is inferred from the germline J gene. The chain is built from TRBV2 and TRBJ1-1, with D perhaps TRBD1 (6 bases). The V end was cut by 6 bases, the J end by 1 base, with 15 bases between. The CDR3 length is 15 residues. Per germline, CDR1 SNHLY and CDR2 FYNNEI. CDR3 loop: CASRGYRDGNTEAFF. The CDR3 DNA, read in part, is TGTGCCAGCAGGGGTTACAGGGACGGGAACACTGAA. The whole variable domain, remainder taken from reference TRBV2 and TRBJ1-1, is EPEVTQTPSHQVTQMGQEVILRCVPISNHLYFYWYRQILGQKVEFLVSFYNNEISEKSEIFDDQFSVERPDGSNFTLKIRSTKLEDSAMYFCASRGYRDGNTEAFFGQGTRLTVV.

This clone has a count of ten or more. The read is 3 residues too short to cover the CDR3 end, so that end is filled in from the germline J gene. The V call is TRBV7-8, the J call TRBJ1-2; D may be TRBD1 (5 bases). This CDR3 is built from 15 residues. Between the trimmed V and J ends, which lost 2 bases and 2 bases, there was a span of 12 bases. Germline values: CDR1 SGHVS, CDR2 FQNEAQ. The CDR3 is CASSLSGRLNYGYTF. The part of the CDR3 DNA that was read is TGTGCCAGCAGCTTATCAGGGAGGTTAAACTATGGC.

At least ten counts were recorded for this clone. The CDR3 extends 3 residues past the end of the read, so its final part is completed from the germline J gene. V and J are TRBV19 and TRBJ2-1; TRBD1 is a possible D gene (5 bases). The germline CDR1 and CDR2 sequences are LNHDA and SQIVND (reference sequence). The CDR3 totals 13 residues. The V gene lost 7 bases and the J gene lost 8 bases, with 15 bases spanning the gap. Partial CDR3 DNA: TGTGCCAGTATCTCTAGGGGTAGAGATGAG. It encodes CASISRGRDE. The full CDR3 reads CASISRGRDEQFF. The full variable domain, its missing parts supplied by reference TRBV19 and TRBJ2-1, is DGGITQSPKYLFRKEGQNVTLSCEQNLNHDAMYWYRQDPGQGLRLIYYSQIVNDFQKGDIAEGYSVSREKKESFPLTVTSAQKNPTAFYLCASISRGRDEQFFGPGTRLTVL.

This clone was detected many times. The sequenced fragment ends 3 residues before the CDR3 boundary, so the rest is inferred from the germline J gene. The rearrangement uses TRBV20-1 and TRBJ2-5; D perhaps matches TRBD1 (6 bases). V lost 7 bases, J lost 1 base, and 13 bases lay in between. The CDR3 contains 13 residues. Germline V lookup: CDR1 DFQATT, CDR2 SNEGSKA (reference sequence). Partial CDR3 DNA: TGCAGTGTTCCACAGGGATCCCAAGAGACC. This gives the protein CSVPQGSQET. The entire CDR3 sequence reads CSVPQGSQETQYF.

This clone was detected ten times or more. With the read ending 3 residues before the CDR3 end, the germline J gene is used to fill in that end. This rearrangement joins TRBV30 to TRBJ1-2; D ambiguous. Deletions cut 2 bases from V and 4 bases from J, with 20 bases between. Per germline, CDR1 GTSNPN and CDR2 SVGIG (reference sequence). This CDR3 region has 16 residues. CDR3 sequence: CAWSTPLLPGSYGYTF. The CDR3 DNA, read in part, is TGTGCCTGGAGTACTCCCCTCCTTCCGGGGTCCTATGGC.

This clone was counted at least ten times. This CDR3 is CASRLTVAKNIQYF. The DNA read from the CDR3 is TGTGCCAGCAGGTTGACTGTAGCCAAAAACATT. The chain joins TRBV2 to TRBJ2-4; D gene ambiguous. The missing CDR3 end, 3 residues past where the read stops, is filled in from the germline J gene. The CDR3 loop spans 14 amino acids. Germline V gene sequence: CDR1 SNHLY, CDR2 FYNNEI. The V end was cut by 6 bases, the J end by 0 bases, with 9 bases between. Full variable domain (missing parts from reference TRBV2 and TRBJ2-4): EPEVTQTPSHQVTQMGQEVILRCVPISNHLYFYWYRQILGQKVEFLVSFYNNEISEKSEIFDDQFSVERPDGSNFTLKIRSTKLEDSAMYFCASRLTVAKNIQYFGAGTRLSVL.

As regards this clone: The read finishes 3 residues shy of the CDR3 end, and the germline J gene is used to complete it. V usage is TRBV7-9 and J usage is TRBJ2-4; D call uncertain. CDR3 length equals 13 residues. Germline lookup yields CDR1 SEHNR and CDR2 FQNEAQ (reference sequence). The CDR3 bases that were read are TGTGCCAGTTCGAAACGGAACTACTATGGT. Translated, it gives CASSKRNYYG. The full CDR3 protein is CASSKRNYYGQYF.

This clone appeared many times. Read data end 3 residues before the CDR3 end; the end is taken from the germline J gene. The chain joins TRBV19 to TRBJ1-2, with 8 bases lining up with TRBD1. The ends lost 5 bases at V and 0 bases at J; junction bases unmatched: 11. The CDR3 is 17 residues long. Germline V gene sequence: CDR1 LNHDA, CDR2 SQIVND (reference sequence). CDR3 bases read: TGTGCCAGTAGTCCTCTAGGGGGACAGGACCCTAACTATGGC. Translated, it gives CASSPLGGQDPNYG. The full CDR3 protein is CASSPLGGQDPNYGYTF.

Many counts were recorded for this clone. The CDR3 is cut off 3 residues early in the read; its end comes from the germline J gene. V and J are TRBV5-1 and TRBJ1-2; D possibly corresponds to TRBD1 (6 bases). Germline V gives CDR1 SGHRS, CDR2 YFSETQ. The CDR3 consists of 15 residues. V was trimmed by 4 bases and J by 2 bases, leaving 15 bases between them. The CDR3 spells CASSLLTGPNYGYTF. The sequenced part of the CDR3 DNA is TGCGCCAGCAGCCTTTTGACAGGACCGAACTATGGC.

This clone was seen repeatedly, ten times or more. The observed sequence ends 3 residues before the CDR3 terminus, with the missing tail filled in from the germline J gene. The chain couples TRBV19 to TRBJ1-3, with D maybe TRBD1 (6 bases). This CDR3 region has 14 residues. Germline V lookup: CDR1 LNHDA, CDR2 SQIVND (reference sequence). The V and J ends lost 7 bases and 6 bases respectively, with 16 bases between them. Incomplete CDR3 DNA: TGTGCCAGTACCGGACAGCACCTGGAAAACACC. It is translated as CASTGQHLENT. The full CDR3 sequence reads CASTGQHLENTIYF.

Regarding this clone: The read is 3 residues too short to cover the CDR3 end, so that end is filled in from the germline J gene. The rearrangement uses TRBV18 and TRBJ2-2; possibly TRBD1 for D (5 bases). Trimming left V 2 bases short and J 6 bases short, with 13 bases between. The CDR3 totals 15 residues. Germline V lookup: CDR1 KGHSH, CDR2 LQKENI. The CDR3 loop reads CASSPFSGHAGELFF. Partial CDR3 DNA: TGTGCCAGCTCACCATTTTCAGGGCATGCCGGGGAG. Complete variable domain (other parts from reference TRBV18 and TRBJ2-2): NAGVMQNPRHLVRRRGQEARLRCSPMKGHSHVYWYRQLPEEGLKFMVYLQKENIIDESGMPKERFSAEFPKEGPSILRIQQVVRGDSAAYFCASSPFSGHAGELFFGEGSRLTVL.

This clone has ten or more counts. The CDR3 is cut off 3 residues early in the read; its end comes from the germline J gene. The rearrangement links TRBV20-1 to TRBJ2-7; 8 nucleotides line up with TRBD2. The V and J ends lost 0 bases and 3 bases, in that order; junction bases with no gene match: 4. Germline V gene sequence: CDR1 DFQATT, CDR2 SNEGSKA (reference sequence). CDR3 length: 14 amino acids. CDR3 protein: CSARDSGTFYEQYF. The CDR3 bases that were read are TGCAGTGCTAGAGATAGCGGGACTTTCTACGAG.

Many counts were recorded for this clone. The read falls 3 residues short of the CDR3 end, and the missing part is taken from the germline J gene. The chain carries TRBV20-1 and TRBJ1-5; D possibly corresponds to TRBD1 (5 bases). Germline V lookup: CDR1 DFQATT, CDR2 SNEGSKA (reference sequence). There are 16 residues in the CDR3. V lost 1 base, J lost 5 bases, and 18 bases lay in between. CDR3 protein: CSARGAGWTRYQPQHF. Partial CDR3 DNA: TGCAGTGCTAGAGGGGCCGGGTGGACACGGTATCAGCCC.